This T cell receptor beta chain is drawn from a study of Ad26.COV2.S vaccination and SARS-CoV-2 variants. Whole-study findings and limits: It was reported that spike-specific CD8+ and CD4+ T cell responses were substantially broad after vaccination. Spike-specific TCR breadth was greater after Ad26.COV2.S than placebo.

Notes on this clone: The antigen is not known.

Germline loops: CDR1 ENHRY, CDR2 SYGVKD. Trimming took 2 bases from V and 10 from J; bases not matched to a gene: 8. This CDR3 region has 14 residues. The treatment is: around 19 received Ad26.COV2.S at low or high dose, single or two shots; a few received placebo; per-sample allocation not given. The samples were gathered on day 63 after the first injection of vaccine or placebo. Profiled with immunoSEQ multiplex PCR; TCRdb holds only in-frame clones, not every one. This repertoire shows approximately 350,000 clones, roughly 87% found once; its top ten account for 3.4%. V usage is TRBV10-3 and J usage is TRBJ1-2, with TRBD1 matching 9 bases. This sequence originates from a person aged 18 to 65 who received the Ad26.COV2.S COVID-19 vaccine or a placebo. Sample: peripheral blood, taken in a trial of Ad26.COV2.S vaccine versus placebo. CDR3 DNA sequence: TGTGCCATCAGTGAGGTGGGACAGGGACGGACCTACACCTTC. It yields the protein CAISEVGQGRTYTF.